These T cell receptor beta chains were read from a single sample in a study of PD-L1 blockade in urothelial cancer. The data were produced by immunoSEQ multiplex PCR, yet TCRdb's version contains in-frame clones alone and is incomplete. The profile shows fewer than 100,000 clones, around 85% of them singletons. Sequenced here: PBMCs, sampled around atezolizumab (anti-PD-L1) treatment. The receptor source for this set is a middle-aged man with urothelial cancer. The CDR3 runs from the conserved cysteine through the conserved F or W. D genes are given only for firm matches. Size is stated for part of the rows, as once, few or many counts, or as a class when the clone is expanded.

>-|TRBV30|TRBD2|TRBJ2-7
TGTGCCTTCGCCGGGGGGTATGGTAACGAGCAGTACTTC
CAFAGGYGNEQYF
>-|TRBV28|-|TRBJ2-4
TGTGCCAGCAGTTTAGGGGGGGCCAAAAACATTCAGTACTTC
CASSLGGAKNIQYF
>-|TRBV5-1|TRBD1|TRBJ1-2
TGCGCCAGCAGCCCCGAGGGGACAGTCTATGGCTACACCTTC
CASSPEGTVYGYTF
>-|TRBV7-8|-|TRBJ2-3
TGTGCCAGCAGCTATGGGGCAGGGGATACGCAGTATTTT
CASSYGAGDTQYF
>few|TRBV6-1|-|TRBJ2-7
TGTGCCAGCAGTGATTCAGGGTATAGCCCCGCCTACGAGCAGTACTTC
CASSDSGYSPAYEQYF
>many|TRBV6-5|-|TRBJ2-2
TGTGCCAGCAGGCCGACAGGAAACACCGGGGAGCTGTTTTTT
CASRPTGNTGELFF
>few|TRBV28|-|TRBJ1-2
TGTGCCAGCAGTTTTTTAAACGGGTACTATGGCTACACCTTC
CASSFLNGYYGYTF
>-|TRBV28|-|TRBJ1-1
TGTGCCAGCAGTCGAGAAGGACCGACCCAGGGGACTGAAGCTTTCTTT
CASSREGPTQGTEAFF
>-|TRBV5-1|-|TRBJ2-7
TGCGCCAGCAGCTTACAGGGTGAATCCTACGAGCAGTACTTC
CASSLQGESYEQYF
>-|TRBV27|TRBD2|TRBJ2-7
TGTGCCAGCAGTTTAGTTACTAGCGGGAGGGGAGAGCAGTACTTC
CASSLVTSGRGEQYF